The clone carrying this TCR beta chain was observed a single time. One end of the junction is discordant with germline, which a read error may explain. The data were obtained in a study of blood T cell repertoires in COVID-19. Germline V lookup: CDR1 LNHDA, CDR2 SQIVND (reference sequence). This CDR3 has 13 residues. Some clones are missing from TCRdb's copy, which holds only in-frame ones; the method was immunoSEQ multiplex PCR. The sample carries around 350,000 clones, more than 85% recorded once. J is TRBJ2-7 and V is TRBV19; possibly TRBD1 for D (7 bases). The source of this sequence is a human donor in a cohort sampled during active COVID-19. Source material: peripheral blood. The CDR3 sequence: CSTRDSFSYEQYF. The DNA of the CDR3 is TGCTCGACGCGGGACAGTTTCTCCTACGAGCAGTACTTC.